The 27 T cell receptor beta chains given below trace back to one sample, sequenced in a study of OX40 agonist ivuxolimab in advanced cancers. Libraries were prepared through the immunoSEQ multiplex PCR assay. TCRdb mirrors the immuneACCESS table, restricted to in-frame sequences. Some clones are absent from its copies; in checked studies, under half trace to an unresolved V gene, and the reason for the others is unknown. Across this sample there are some 60,000 clones, with roughly nine tenths seen only once. About 14% of the sample is in the top ten clones. Here the sequenced sample was CD4+ or CD8+ T cells sorted from blood, taken in a trial of the OX40 agonist ivuxolimab. The source is an adult with an advanced solid tumor such as melanoma, head and neck, liver or kidney cancer.

This rearrangement joins TRBV10-2 to TRBJ2-1; 8 bases are a match to TRBD2. Germline V gives CDR1 WSHSY, CDR2 SAAADI. The CDR3 loop spans 14 amino acids. V lost 7 bases to trimming and J lost 8 bases; unmatched junction nucleotides: 10. DNA of the CDR3: TGCGCCAGCAAACGACTAGCGTCAGGGGATGAGCAGTTCTTC. It encodes CASKRLASGDEQFF.

This sequence joins TRBV15 and TRBJ1-2; no clear D gene. The CDR3 sequence is 14 residues long. Germline V gene lookup returns CDR1 LNHNV and CDR2 YYDKDF (reference sequence). V lost 0 bases and J lost 10, with 15 bases in between. CDR3 loop: CATSREGLQALYTF. Here the CDR3 DNA reads TGTGCCACCAGCAGAGAAGGTCTTCAAGCTCTCTACACCTTC. The whole variable domain, filled in from reference TRBV15 and TRBJ1-2, reads DAMVIQNPRYQVTQFGKPVTLSCSQTLNHNVMYWYQQKSSQAPKLLFHYYDKDFNNEADTPDNFQSRRPNTSFCFLDIRSPGLGDTAMYLCATSREGLQALYTFGSGTRLTVV.

V and J are TRBV25-1 and TRBJ2-7, with TRBD2 matching over 9 bases. The junction had 12 bases not matched to a gene; V was cut back by 5 bases and J by 7 bases. The germline V gene encodes CDR1 MGHDK and CDR2 SYGVNS. The CDR3 has 15 amino acids. The CDR3 region has the DNA TGTGCCAGCAGTCCACCGGGACTAGCTGATGGGGAGCAGTACTTC. Translated, it gives CASSPPGLADGEQYF.

The chain uses TRBV5-6 and TRBJ2-1; no firm D call. CDR3 size: 10 residues. Trimming stripped 8 bases from V and 10 bases from J, with 10 bases between. Germline assignment: CDR1 SGHDT and CDR2 YYEEEE. CDR3 bases: TGTGCCAGGTTGGTAGAAGAGCAGTTCTTC. It is translated as CARLVEEQFF.

This clone was detected once. The CDR3 DNA sequence: TGTGCCAGCTCAGGGACAGGATCGGGGGATACGCAGTATTTT. It codes for CASSGTGSGDTQYF. The J gene is TRBJ2-3, the V gene TRBV18; TRBD1 aligns across 8 bases. The V gene end was trimmed by 5 bases and the J gene end by 6 bases; junction bases not matched to a gene: 7. The CDR3 is 14 amino acids. Germline assignment: CDR1 KGHSH and CDR2 LQKENI. Supplemented by reference TRBV18 and TRBJ2-3, the full variable domain reads NAGVMQNPRHLVRRRGQEARLRCSPMKGHSHVYWYRQLPEEGLKFMVYLQKENIIDESGMPKERFSAEFPKEGPSILRIQQVVRGDSAAYFCASSGTGSGDTQYFGPGTRLTVL.

In regard to this clone: The junction departs from the called germline gene at one end, perhaps through a read error. The rearrangement uses TRBV18 and TRBJ2-7; D unclear. The CDR3 is made up of 14 amino acids. Germline assignment: CDR1 KGHSH and CDR2 LQKENI. CDR3 in amino acids: CASSPLRSSNEQYF. The CDR3 DNA is TGTGCCAGCTCACCACTCCGTTCCTCCAACGAGCAGTACTTC.

A few counts support this clone. The J gene is TRBJ2-4, the V gene TRBV5-6, with D maybe TRBD2 (6 bases). Trimming left V 1 base short and J 6 bases short, with 11 bases between. This CDR3 is built from 14 residues. Per germline, CDR1 SGHDT and CDR2 YYEEEE. The CDR3 DNA reads as TGTGCCAGCAGCTTGAAGGGAGGTGGAAACATTCAGTACTTC. Residues: CASSLKGGGNIQYF.

The J gene is TRBJ1-5, the V gene TRBV19; D is possibly TRBD1 (5 bases). This CDR3 comprises 14 residues. Trimming removed 8 bases at V and 3 bases at J, with 14 bases between. Germline V gene data show CDR1 as LNHDA and CDR2 as SQIVND (reference sequence). The CDR3 spells CASSQGRINQPQHF. DNA for the CDR3: TGTGCCAGTTCCCAGGGAAGGATCAATCAGCCCCAGCATTTT.

The genes are TRBV28 and TRBJ1-1; possibly TRBD1 for D (6 bases). The CDR3 is 12 amino acids. Trimming shortened V by 10 bases and J by 8 bases, and 17 bases separated the two germline ends. Germline CDR1 MDHEN, CDR2 SYDVKM. DNA of the CDR3: TGTGCCATCTCGGACAGCTTTAGGGAAGCTTTCTTT. Translated: CAISDSFREAFF.

The CDR3 loop is CASSFLAGGEGTQYF. The DNA of the CDR3 is TGTGCCAGCAGCTTCTTAGCGGGAGGGGAAGGGACCCAGTACTTC. The chain employs TRBV5-6 and TRBJ2-5; 11 bases align to TRBD2. V shed 2 bases and J 7 bases; nucleotides not matched to a gene: 7. The CDR3 has 15 amino acids. Germline-derived CDR1 and CDR2 are SGHDT and YYEEEE.

The genes are TRBV25-1 and TRBJ1-1; no firm D call. The V and J ends lost 6 bases and 1 base respectively, with 9 bases between them. There are 13 residues in the CDR3. Per the germline V gene, CDR1 is MGHDK and CDR2 is SYGVNS. CDR3 protein: CASSPRWNTEAFF. The CDR3 DNA reads TGTGCCAGCAGCCCGCGTTGGAACACTGAAGCTTTCTTT.

CDR3 region: CASSLGGIGDTQYF. The DNA for the CDR3 is TGTGCCAGCAGCTTGGGTGGGATCGGTGATACGCAGTATTTT. The genes are TRBV5-8 and TRBJ2-3; D gene unclear. The CDR3 is 14 residues long. Per the germline V gene, CDR1 is SGHTS and CDR2 is YDEGEE. The V and J ends lost 0 bases and 6 bases respectively, with 11 bases between them.

The chain recombines TRBV5-1 with TRBJ2-1; 10 positions agree with TRBD1. Germline CDR1 is SGHRS and CDR2 is YFSETQ. Trimming cost V 7 bases and J 7 bases; bases outside gene matches: 8. The CDR3 consists of 14 residues. The chain's CDR3 is CASGRQGARNEQFF. CDR3 nucleotides: TGCGCCAGCGGACGACAGGGGGCAAGGAATGAGCAGTTCTTC.

This clone has a single count. CDR3 residues: CASSEGTGGTEAFF. The CDR3 nucleotides are TGCGCCAGCAGTGAGGGGACAGGTGGCACTGAAGCTTTCTTT. This rearrangement joins TRBV10-1 to TRBJ1-1, with 8 bases matching TRBD1. CDR3 length equals 14 residues. The germline V gene has CDR1 WNHNN and CDR2 SYGVQD (reference sequence). With 2 bases clipped from V and 4 bases from J, the junction kept 3 bases outside the gene matches.

The chain employs TRBV5-1 and TRBJ2-3; 8 bases line up with TRBD2. J lost 2 bases, V lost 0 bases, and 5 bases had no gene match. This CDR3 is 16 amino acids long. In germline, CDR1 is SGHRS, CDR2 YFSETQ. The DNA for the CDR3 is TGCGCCAGCAGCTTGGAAATAGCGGGGTCCACAGATACGCAGTATTTT. This translates into CASSLEIAGSTDTQYF.

The chain has TRBV27 and TRBJ2-6; D unresolved. V was trimmed by 8 bases and J by 0 bases, leaving 5 bases between them. Per germline, CDR1 MNHEY and CDR2 SMNVEV (reference sequence). The CDR3 runs 13 residues. CDR3 amino acids: CASSGSGANVLTF. The CDR3 DNA reads as TGTGCCAGCTCCGGCTCTGGGGCCAACGTCCTGACTTTC.

The chain has TRBV5-1 and TRBJ2-1; TRBD2 aligns across 10 bases. Germline V gives CDR1 SGHRS, CDR2 YFSETQ. J was trimmed by 9 bases and V by 3 bases; bases with no gene match: 9. The CDR3 has 15 amino acids. CDR3 sequence reads: CASSSPGTSVGEQFF. CDR3 DNA: TGCGCCAGCAGCTCCCCCGGGACTAGCGTTGGTGAGCAGTTCTTC.

This CDR3 reads CASSLAPGTEQFF. The CDR3, as DNA: TGCGCCAGCAGCTTGGCACCCGGGACGGAGCAGTTCTTC. V and J are TRBV5-1 and TRBJ2-1; possibly TRBD1 or TRBD2 for D (5 bases each). The germline V and J ends were trimmed by 0 bases and 10 bases, with 11 bases remaining between them. Germline loops: CDR1 SGHRS, CDR2 YFSETQ. The CDR3 has 13 amino acids.

This chain uses TRBV7-3 with TRBJ2-1; TRBD2 matches at 14 bases. Germline lookup yields CDR1 SGHTA and CDR2 FQGTGA. The CDR3 runs to 15 residues. J was trimmed by 7 bases and V by 4 bases; bases with no gene match: 3. CDR3 loop: CASSSGTSGRNEQFF. As DNA, the CDR3 is TGTGCCAGCAGCTCCGGGACTAGCGGGAGAAATGAGCAGTTCTTC.

The rearrangement joins TRBV5-6 to TRBJ1-2; D unclear. Germline V gene data show CDR1 as SGHDT and CDR2 as YYEEEE. CDR3 length equals 11 residues. Trimming took 1 base from V and 8 from J, leaving 6 bases between them. The CDR3 loop reads CASSLTAGYTF. CDR3 DNA: TGTGCCAGCAGCTTGACAGCCGGCTACACCTTC.

The V call is TRBV7-2, the J call TRBJ2-1, with D perhaps matching TRBD1 (6 bases). This CDR3 spans 18 amino acids. V was cut by 5 bases and J by 7 bases, with 27 bases left in between. The germline CDR1 and CDR2 sequences are SGHTA and FQGNSA. The CDR3 protein is CASSPRTGSGAQGNEQFF. The CDR3 DNA follows: TGTGCCAGCAGCCCCCGGACTGGGAGCGGAGCTCAGGGGAATGAGCAGTTCTTC.

The chain employs TRBV28 and TRBJ2-7; TRBD2 matches at 8 bases. CDR3 length: 14 amino acids. Looked up from germline, CDR1 is MDHEN and CDR2 is SYDVKM. Unmatched junction bases numbered 10, after V lost 5 bases and J lost 7 bases. The CDR3, as DNA: TGTGCCAGCAGTCGAACTAGCGGATACTTAGAGCAGTACTTC. It encodes CASSRTSGYLEQYF. Full variable domain (missing parts from reference TRBV28 and TRBJ2-7): DVKVTQSSRYLVKRTGEKVFLECVQDMDHENMFWYRQDPGLGLRLIYFSYDVKMKEKGDIPEGYSVSREKKERFSLILESASTNQTSMYLCASSRTSGYLEQYFGPGTRLTVT.

The chain links TRBV11-1 to TRBJ1-2; D remains unclear. The CDR3 consists of 13 residues. Between the trimmed V and J ends, which lost 3 bases and 2 bases, there was a span of 7 bases. Germline lookup yields CDR1 SGHAT and CDR2 FQDESV (reference sequence). The CDR3 region is CASSLSGNYGYTF. The DNA of the CDR3 is TGTGCCAGCAGCTTGAGCGGGAACTATGGCTACACCTTC.

The chain links TRBV16 to TRBJ1-2; D is unresolved. Deletions cut 4 bases from V and 8 bases from J, with 8 bases between. This CDR3 comprises 11 residues. Germline V gene lookup returns CDR1 KGHSY and CDR2 FQNENV. This CDR3 is CASSPYEGYTF. CDR3 in DNA: TGTGCCAGCAGCCCTTACGAGGGCTACACCTTC.

The V and J genes are TRBV6-1 and TRBJ2-1; possible D gene TRBD2, 5 bases. The germline V and J ends were trimmed by 6 bases and 10 bases, with 10 bases remaining between them. CDR1 is MNHNS, CDR2 SASEGT, per germline. CDR3 length: 11 residues. CDR3 bases: TGTGCCAGCAGGAGGACTGGGGAGCAGTTCTTC. Amino acid sequence: CASRRTGEQFF.

This clone was detected once. The chain carries TRBV7-2 and TRBJ2-2, with D possibly matching TRBD1 (6 bases). The CDR3 has 16 residues. The V gene's germline CDR1 is SGHTA and CDR2 FQGNSA. V was cut by 2 bases and J by 3 bases, with 13 bases left in between. The CDR3 nucleotides read TGTGCCAGCAGCTTACAACCGGGACAACACACCGGGGAGCTGTTTTTT. It encodes CASSLQPGQHTGELFF.

Note on this clone: One end of the junction varies from germline; a read error may be responsible. This chain connects TRBV6-5 to TRBJ2-1; TRBD2 might be the D (6 bases). CDR3 length equals 14 residues. Germline loops: CDR1 MNHEY, CDR2 SVGAGI. The CDR3 loop reads CASNYSPSVNEQFF. In nucleotides, the CDR3 is TGTGCCAGCAATTACTCGCCTAGCGTCAATGAGCAGTTCTTC.